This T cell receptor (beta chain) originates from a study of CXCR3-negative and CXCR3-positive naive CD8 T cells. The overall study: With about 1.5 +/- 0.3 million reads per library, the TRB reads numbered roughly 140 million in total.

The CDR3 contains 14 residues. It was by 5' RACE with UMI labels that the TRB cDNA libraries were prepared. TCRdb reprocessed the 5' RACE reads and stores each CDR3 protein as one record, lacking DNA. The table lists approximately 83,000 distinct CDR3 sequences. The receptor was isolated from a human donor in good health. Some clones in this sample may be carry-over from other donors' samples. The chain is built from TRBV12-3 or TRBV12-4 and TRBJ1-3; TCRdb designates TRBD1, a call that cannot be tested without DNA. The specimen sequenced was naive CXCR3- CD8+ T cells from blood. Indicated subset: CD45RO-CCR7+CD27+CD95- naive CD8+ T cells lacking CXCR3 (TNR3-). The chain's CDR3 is CASTWTVSGNTIYF.